This TCR beta chain originates from a study of blood T cell repertoires in COVID-19. Original processing methods: Amplification of reference gene primers was used by the study to estimate nucleated cell counts. Clones were read by immunoSEQ multiplex PCR, and TCRdb kept only the in-frame ones, dropping some. Clone size and V and J calls were adopted from that table, with D and trimming inferred from the DNA. The sample lists over 120,000 clones; approximately 84% were seen once. CDR3 length: 15 amino acids. J lost 4 bases, V lost 5 bases, and 7 bases had no gene match. Germline V CDR1 and CDR2: SNHLY, FYNNEI.

The clonotype was recovered from a human donor in a cohort sampled during active COVID-19. The gene calls are TRBV2 and TRBJ1-5; 8 nucleotides line up with TRBD1. Input material: peripheral blood. In DNA, the CDR3 is TGTGCCAGCAGTCGGGGTACAGGGGGGAATCAGCCCCAGCATTTT. Its protein is CASSRGTGGNQPQHF.